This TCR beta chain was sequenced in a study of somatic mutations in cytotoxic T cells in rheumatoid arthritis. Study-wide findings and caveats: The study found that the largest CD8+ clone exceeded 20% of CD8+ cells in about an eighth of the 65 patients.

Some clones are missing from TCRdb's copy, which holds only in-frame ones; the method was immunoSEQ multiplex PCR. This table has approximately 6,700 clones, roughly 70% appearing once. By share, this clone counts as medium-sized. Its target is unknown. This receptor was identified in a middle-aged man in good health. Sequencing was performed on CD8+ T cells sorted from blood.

As DNA, the CDR3 is TGTGCCAGCTCACCCAATAGGGGTCTGCGCAGCTCCTATAATTCACCCCTCCACTTT. Encoded protein: CASSPNRGLRSSYNSPLHF. The gene calls are TRBV18 and TRBJ1-6; the D gene is possibly TRBD1 (5 bases). CDR1 is KGHSH and CDR2 is LQKENI in the germline V gene. The CDR3 consists of 19 residues. V shed 3 bases and J shed 0 bases, with 18 bases lying between them.